This entry lists 30 T cell receptor beta chains sequenced from one sample in a study of blood T cell repertoires in COVID-19. Assay used: immunoSEQ multiplex PCR; TCRdb lists only in-frame clones, some missing. This table holds some 200,000 clones, around 86% found once. The material sequenced was PBMCs or T cells enriched from blood (not recorded which). These receptor sequences come from a man aged 30-40 years in a cohort exposed to, infected with or recovered from COVID-19 (not recorded which).

This chain joins TRBV7-2 and TRBJ1-6, with TRBD1 identical over 7 bases. The CDR3 contains 16 residues. With 5 bases clipped from V and 2 bases from J, the junction kept 6 bases outside the gene matches. Germline CDR1 SGHTA, CDR2 FQGNSA. The CDR3 reads CASSRKGTAYNSPLHF. The CDR3 nucleotides are TGTGCCAGCAGCAGAAAAGGGACAGCCTATAATTCACCCCTCCACTTT. Complete variable domain (other parts from reference TRBV7-2 and TRBJ1-6): GAGVSQSPSNKVTEKGKDVELRCDPISGHTALYWYRQSLGQGLEFLIYFQGNSAPDKSGLPSDRFSAERTGGSVSTLTIQRTQQEDSAVYLCASSRKGTAYNSPLHFGNGTRLTVT.

V usage is TRBV29-1 and J usage is TRBJ2-1, with D possibly TRBD2 on 6 matching bases. The V end was cut by 7 bases, the J end by 0 bases, with 16 bases between. The CDR3 consists of 15 residues. Germline CDR1 reads SQVTM; CDR2 reads ANQGSEA. The CDR3 DNA sequence: TGCAGCGCACGGGGAGGCGACAGCTCCTACAATGAGCAGTTCTTC. Translation gives CSARGGDSSYNEQFF.

The rearrangement joins TRBV21-1 to TRBJ1-2; the D call of TRBD1 is as the table states it, not checked on the DNA. TRBV21-1 is flagged as a pseudogene. The CDR3 length is 19 residues. The CDR3 is CASSRIKTGILGTNYGYTF. DNA for the CDR3: TGTGCCAGCAGCCGAATAAAGACAGGGATCCTCGGAACTAACTATGGCTACACCTTC.

This clone was seen only a few times. The V call is TRBV11-3, the J call TRBJ2-1; TRBD2 agrees at 12 bases. The CDR3 loop spans 16 amino acids. Germline CDR1 SGHNT, CDR2 YENEEA. Trimming removed 1 base from V and 4 bases from J; junction bases left unmatched: 2. This CDR3 reads CASSLGLAGGYNEQFF. CDR3 bases: TGTGCCAGCAGCTTAGGCCTAGCGGGAGGGTACAATGAGCAGTTCTTC. Filled out from reference TRBV11-3 and TRBJ2-1, the complete variable domain reads EAGVVQSPRYKIIEKKQPVAFWCNPISGHNTLYWYLQNLGQGPELLIRYENEEAVDDSQLPKDRFSAERLKGVDSTLKIQPAELGDSAVYLCASSLGLAGGYNEQFFGPGTRLTVL.

The table lists this clone with a few counts. CDR3 sequence: CASSLRDRVETQYF. CDR3 nucleotides: TGTGCCAGCAGTTTAAGGGACAGGGTGGAGACCCAGTACTTC. This chain connects TRBV27 to TRBJ2-5, with 9 bases fitting TRBD1. Unmatched junction bases numbered 3, after V lost 2 bases and J lost 5 bases. Germline V gives CDR1 MNHEY, CDR2 SMNVEV (reference sequence). This CDR3 region has 14 residues.

This chain joins TRBV5-1 and TRBJ2-7, with TRBD1 identical over 8 bases. The length of the CDR3 is 13 residues. The J segment lost 3 bases and the V segment lost 7 bases, leaving 6 bases of the junction unmatched. The germline V gene has CDR1 SGHRS and CDR2 YFSETQ. The CDR3 DNA reads TGCGCCAGCGGGCCCAGGGGGCTCTACGAGCAGTACTTC. The encoded protein is CASGPRGLYEQYF.

The chain employs TRBV13 and TRBJ2-7; perhaps TRBD2 as D (6 bases). The CDR3 has 17 residues. The germline gives CDR1 PRHDT, CDR2 FYEKMQ (reference sequence). The germline V and J ends were trimmed by 5 bases and 0 bases, with 20 bases remaining between them. The CDR3 region is CASSTQGRGKSSYEQYF. CDR3 bases: TGTGCCAGCAGCACCCAAGGACGGGGGAAGAGCTCCTACGAGCAGTACTTC. The whole variable domain, remainder taken from reference TRBV13 and TRBJ2-7, is AAGVIQSPRHLIKEKRETATLKCYPIPRHDTVYWYQQGPGQDPQFLISFYEKMQSDKGSIPDRFSAQQFSDYHSELNMSSLELGDSALYFCASSTQGRGKSSYEQYFGPGTRLTVT.

This clone was recorded a few times. The rearrangement joins TRBV12-3 or TRBV12-4 to TRBJ1-2; D is possibly TRBD1 (6 bases). Trimming cost V 6 bases and J 7 bases, with 9 bases left between them. This CDR3 contains 11 residues. Here the CDR3 reads CASSNRAGYTF. The CDR3 DNA follows: TGTGCCAGCAGCAACAGGGCTGGCTACACCTTC.

V usage is TRBV4-3 and J usage is TRBJ1-1; no firm D call. The V gene lost 0 bases and the J gene lost 6 bases, with 14 bases spanning the gap. Germline V CDR1 and CDR2: LGHNA, YSLEER. This CDR3 has 15 amino acids. The CDR3 sequence is CASSQELGGSSEAFF. The DNA for the CDR3 is TGCGCCAGCAGCCAAGAGCTCGGAGGTTCCTCTGAAGCTTTCTTT.

The V gene is TRBV25-1, the J gene TRBJ2-2; 9 bases align to TRBD1. V dropped 0 bases and J dropped 7; count of bases not matched to a gene: 3. The CDR3 totals 15 residues. CDR1 is MGHDK and CDR2 is SYGVNS in the germline V gene. CDR3: CASSEYTGGGGELFF. For the CDR3, the DNA is TGTGCCAGCAGTGAATATACAGGGGGCGGCGGGGAGCTGTTTTTT.

This clone was seen only once. V and J are TRBV6-5 and TRBJ2-1; D remains unclear. V lost 6 bases, J lost 0 bases, and 9 bases lay in between. The CDR3 is 14 residues long. Germline lookup yields CDR1 MNHEY and CDR2 SVGAGI. CDR3 amino acids: CASRGASSYNEQFF. In DNA, the CDR3 is TGTGCCAGCAGGGGCGCGAGCTCCTACAATGAGCAGTTCTTC.

The chain is built from TRBV2 and TRBJ1-6; D is possibly TRBD1 (5 bases). Deletions cut 7 bases from V and 6 bases from J, with 7 bases between. Germline lookup yields CDR1 SNHLY and CDR2 FYNNEI. CDR3 length: 12 amino acids. The CDR3 loop reads CASTDSNSPLHF. In DNA, the CDR3 is TGTGCCAGCACCGACAGTAATTCACCCCTCCACTTT.

This chain uses TRBV27 with TRBJ2-1; D is ambiguous. The CDR3 has 11 amino acids. Germline V gives CDR1 MNHEY, CDR2 SMNVEV (reference sequence). V lost 4 bases and J lost 5, with 3 bases in between. The CDR3 DNA reads TGTGCCAGCAGTTCGGACAATGAGCAGTTCTTC. It encodes CASSSDNEQFF.

The CDR3 is CASSYPRKEREDPTDTQYF. The CDR3 bases are TGTGCCAGCAGTTACCCCCGCAAGGAGAGGGAGGACCCCACAGATACGCAGTATTTT. The genes are TRBV6-8 and TRBJ2-3; weak D call: TRBD2 (6 bases). Germline V lookup: CDR1 MNHGY, CDR2 SAAAGT. This CDR3 contains 19 residues. With 2 bases removed from V and 2 bases from J, the gap between germline ends came to 23 bases.

The chain is built from TRBV18 and TRBJ2-7, with 10 bases fitting TRBD2. The germline V gene has CDR1 KGHSH and CDR2 LQKENI. V dropped 4 bases and J dropped 0; count of bases not matched to a gene: 6. This CDR3 has 16 amino acids. The CDR3 nucleotides read TGTGCCAGCTCACTGACTAGCGGGCTTCACTCCTACGAGCAGTACTTC. Residues: CASSLTSGLHSYEQYF.

The rearrangement links TRBV9 to TRBJ2-1; the D gene is possibly TRBD2 (6 bases). The V gene's germline CDR1 is SGDLS and CDR2 YYNGEE. The CDR3 runs 13 residues. V was cut by 3 bases and J by 2 bases, with 6 bases left in between. CDR3 nucleotide sequence: TGTGCCAGCAGCGGGACTACCTACAATGAGCAGTTCTTC. It encodes CASSGTTYNEQFF.

The rearrangement uses TRBV27 and TRBJ2-7; TRBD2 matches at 10 bases. This CDR3 is built from 17 residues. With 6 bases clipped from V and 0 bases from J, the junction kept 11 bases outside the gene matches. Germline V gene sequence: CDR1 MNHEY, CDR2 SMNVEV (reference sequence). CDR3 sequence reads: CASRYTASGSFSYEQYF. The DNA of the CDR3 is TGTGCCAGCAGATATACGGCTAGCGGGAGTTTCTCCTACGAGCAGTACTTC.

The chain joins TRBV6-5 to TRBJ1-1, with unresolved D. The V end was cut by 5 bases, the J end by 8 bases, with 12 bases between. The CDR3 has 12 residues. From germline, CDR1 is MNHEY and CDR2 SVGAGI. The CDR3 DNA sequence: TGTGCCAGCAGTCCACTGGGAGAAGAAGCTTTCTTT. Translation: CASSPLGEEAFF.

V and J are TRBV10-2 and TRBJ2-1; 7 bases are shared with TRBD1. Losses at the gene ends were 7 bases for V and 4 bases for J; bases not matched to a gene: 7. Germline CDR1 reads WSHSY; CDR2 reads SAAADI. The CDR3 covers 14 residues. Here the CDR3 DNA reads TGCGCCAGCACGGGACAGCGGCTTTACAATGAGCAGTTCTTC. Translated, it gives CASTGQRLYNEQFF.

This rearrangement joins TRBV19 to TRBJ1-2, with TRBD1 as a possible D gene (5 bases). The CDR3 loop spans 14 amino acids. V was pared by 5 bases and J by 2 bases, with 12 bases between. Looked up from germline, CDR1 is LNHDA and CDR2 is SQIVND (reference sequence). CDR3 region: CASSPLTENYGYTF. In nucleotides, the CDR3 is TGTGCCAGTAGTCCCCTGACAGAAAACTATGGCTACACCTTC.

The chain employs TRBV27 and TRBJ2-5; 11 bases are a match to TRBD2. Germline V gives CDR1 MNHEY, CDR2 SMNVEV (reference sequence). The CDR3 contains 14 residues. V shed 5 bases, J shed 14 bases, and the junction held 13 bases outside the gene matches. This CDR3 is CASSPIAGGPSNYF. The CDR3 DNA reads as TGTGCCAGCAGTCCCATAGCGGGAGGGCCTTCTAATTACTTC.

The chain combines TRBV7-9 with TRBJ1-1, with a weak D call TRBD1 (5 bases). CDR1 is SEHNR and CDR2 is FQNEAQ in the germline V gene (reference sequence). This CDR3 comprises 13 residues. Trimming pared 9 bases from V and 4 bases from J, leaving 15 bases between. CDR3 bases: TGTGCCAGTCTAACTGCGGGGGGCACTGAAGCTTTCTTT. It is translated as CASLTAGGTEAFF.

The chain is built from TRBV19 and TRBJ1-5; the match to TRBD1 covers 7 bases. The ends lost 1 base at V and 0 bases at J; junction bases unmatched: 6. The CDR3 has 17 residues. Germline V lookup: CDR1 LNHDA, CDR2 SQIVND (reference sequence). CDR3 residues: CASSIVGRGYSNQPQHF. The CDR3 DNA reads as TGTGCCAGTAGTATAGTTGGCAGGGGGTATAGCAATCAGCCCCAGCATTTT.

J is TRBJ2-1 and V is TRBV7-3; the match to TRBD2 covers 9 bases. CDR1 and CDR2 from the germline V gene are SGHTA and FQGTGA. Germline trimming cut 4 bases from V and 8 bases from J; bases unmatched to any gene: 15. The CDR3 is 17 residues long. CDR3 DNA: TGTGCCAGCAGCTCTCTAGCGGGGTGGGGGTTTACAGATGAGCAGTTCTTC. It specifies CASSSLAGWGFTDEQFF.

The gene calls are TRBV28 and TRBJ1-2; D is perhaps TRBD1 (5 bases). The CDR3 is 12 amino acids. The V end was cut by 6 bases, the J end by 7 bases, with 12 bases between. Looked up from germline, CDR1 is MDHEN and CDR2 is SYDVKM. CDR3 region: CASRPPGFGYTF. In nucleotides, the CDR3 is TGTGCCAGCAGACCTCCAGGGTTTGGCTACACCTTC.

This chain uses TRBV28 with TRBJ2-7; D is possibly TRBD1 (5 bases). This CDR3 has 12 amino acids. V lost 3 bases and J lost 6, with 9 bases in between. In germline, CDR1 is MDHEN, CDR2 SYDVKM. As DNA, the CDR3 is TGTGCCAGCAGTTTTTACAGGCGCGAGCAGTACTTC. Its protein is CASSFYRREQYF.

This chain uses TRBV10-3 with TRBJ2-3, with 7 positions matching TRBD2. Germline V gene data show CDR1 as ENHRY and CDR2 as SYGVKD. The CDR3 consists of 17 residues. J lost 6 bases, V lost 2 bases, and 14 bases had no gene match. The DNA for the CDR3 is TGTGCCATCAGTGAGGAGGGTGGGCTAGCGGCGAGTGATACGCAGTATTTT. Translated: CAISEEGGLAASDTQYF.

Of note for this clone: This sample also contains other DNA sequences that code for the same CDR3. V usage is TRBV5-1 and J usage is TRBJ2-1; 11 nucleotides match TRBD2. This CDR3 has 17 residues. Per germline, CDR1 SGHRS and CDR2 YFSETQ. V gave up 4 bases and J gave up 0 bases; unmatched junction bases: 6. The CDR3 loop reads CASSAGLAASSYNEQFF. The CDR3 DNA sequence: TGCGCCAGCAGCGCGGGACTAGCGGCGAGCTCCTACAATGAGCAGTTCTTC.

Only one count was recorded for this clone. The chain has TRBV7-2 and TRBJ2-3; D possibly corresponds to TRBD1 (6 bases). CDR3 length: 14 residues. Germline V gene lookup returns CDR1 SGHTA and CDR2 FQGNSA. The V end was cut by 3 bases, the J end by 3 bases, with 10 bases between. The CDR3 DNA sequence: TGTGCCAGCAGCTTCGACAGGAGAACAGATACGCAGTATTTT. Translation gives CASSFDRRTDTQYF.

The chain recombines TRBV19 with TRBJ2-7; 10 bases agree with TRBD2. Germline V gene data show CDR1 as LNHDA and CDR2 as SQIVND (reference sequence). Trimming at V came to 5 bases and at J to 2 bases, leaving 3 bases not matched to a gene. The CDR3 totals 14 residues. The DNA for the CDR3 is TGTGCCAGTAGTTATAGCGGGAGGACCTACGAGCAGTACTTC. Protein: CASSYSGRTYEQYF.